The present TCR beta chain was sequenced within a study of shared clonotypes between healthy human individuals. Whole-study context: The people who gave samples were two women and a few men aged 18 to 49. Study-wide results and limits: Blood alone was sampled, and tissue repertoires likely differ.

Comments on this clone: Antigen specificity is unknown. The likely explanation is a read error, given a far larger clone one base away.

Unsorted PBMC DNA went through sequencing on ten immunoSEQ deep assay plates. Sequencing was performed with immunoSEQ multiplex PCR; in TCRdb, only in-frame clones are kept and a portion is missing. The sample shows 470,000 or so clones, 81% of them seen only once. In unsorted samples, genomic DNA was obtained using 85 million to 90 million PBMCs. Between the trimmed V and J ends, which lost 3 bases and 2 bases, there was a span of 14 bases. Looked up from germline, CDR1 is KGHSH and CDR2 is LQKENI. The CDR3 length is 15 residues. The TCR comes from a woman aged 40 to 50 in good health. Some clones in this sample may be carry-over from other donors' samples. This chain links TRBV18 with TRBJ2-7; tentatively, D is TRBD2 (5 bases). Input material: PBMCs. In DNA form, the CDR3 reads TGTGCCAGCTCACCCCGCTCGAGGACTCCCTACGAGCAGTACTTC. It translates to CASSPRSRTPYEQYF.